This T cell receptor beta chain was recorded in a study of PD-1 blockade in classical Hodgkin lymphoma. Germline lookup yields CDR1 GTSNPN and CDR2 SVGIG (reference sequence). The CDR3 is 11 amino acids. J gave up 10 bases and V 4 bases, and 4 bases lay outside the gene matches. This sample's time point: cycle 4 day 1 (C4D1), after 6 weeks of nivolumab. Brentuximab vedotin exposure varied among the patients, all of whom had relapsed after autologous stem cell transplantation. Points from the study as a whole: CD4+ but not CD8+ TCR diversity rose significantly by C4D1. Before treatment, complete responders showed about the same diversity as newly diagnosed patients. Baseline TCR diversity was reportedly lower in newly diagnosed patients than in healthy donors. It was reported as lower still in relapsed/refractory patients.

Here immunoSEQ multiplex PCR was the method, and the copy in TCRdb shows in-frame clones only, minus some. Of roughly 100,000 clones detected, 89% appear once; the ten largest clones hold around 20%. As to this clone: Its specificity is unknown.

The sequence was obtained from a human donor with classical Hodgkin lymphoma. This rearrangement joins TRBV30 to TRBJ1-2; TRBD1 aligns across 9 bases. The source material was peripheral blood mononuclear cells (PBMCs), sampled before the fourth cycle of nivolumab. In DNA form, the CDR3 reads TGTGCCTGGATTCGACAGGGGGTCTACACCTTC. Its translation is CAWIRQGVYTF.